This TCR beta chain was retrieved from a study of blood T cell repertoires in COVID-19. Looking at the study overall: Donors in the United States, Italy and Spain gave samples during acute or convalescent COVID-19.

Participants reported their clinical history, and cohort assignment relied on those reports. In Cohort 3, a recovered donor had either two negative PCRs, clearance, or symptom resolution. TCRdb's table, derived via immunoSEQ multiplex PCR, lists solely in-frame clones and lacks some. The sample consists of about 130,000 clones, around nine tenths of them appearing once. Trimming took off 1 base at V and 0 bases at J, with 10 bases between the two ends. The CDR3 loop spans 15 amino acids. The germline gives CDR1 SGDLS, CDR2 YYNGEE. This receptor was taken from a woman between 45 and 60 years old who had recovered from COVID-19. Sequencing was done on a sample of PBMCs or T cells enriched from blood (not recorded which). The chain couples TRBV9 to TRBJ1-2; the D gene is possibly TRBD1 (5 bases). CDR3 in DNA: TGTGCCAGCAGCGTATGGGGGGGAGCTAACTATGGCTACACCTTC. It yields the protein CASSVWGGANYGYTF. Filled out from reference TRBV9 and TRBJ1-2, the complete variable domain reads DSGVTQTPKHLITATGQRVTLRCSPRSGDLSVYWYQQSLDQGLQFLIQYYNGEERAKGNILERFSAQQFPDLHSELNLSSLELGDSALYFCASSVWGGANYGYTFGSGTRLTVV.